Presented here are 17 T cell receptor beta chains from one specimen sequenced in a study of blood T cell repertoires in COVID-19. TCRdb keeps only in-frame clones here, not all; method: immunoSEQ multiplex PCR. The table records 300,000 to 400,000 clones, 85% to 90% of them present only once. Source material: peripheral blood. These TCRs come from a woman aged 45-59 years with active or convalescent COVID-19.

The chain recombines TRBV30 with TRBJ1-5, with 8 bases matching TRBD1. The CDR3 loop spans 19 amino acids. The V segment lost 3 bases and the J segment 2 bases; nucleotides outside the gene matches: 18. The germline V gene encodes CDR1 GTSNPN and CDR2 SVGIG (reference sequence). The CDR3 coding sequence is TGTGCCTGGAGCCCCGACAGGGGTCCTGGGGGTCGGCGCAATCAGCCCCAGCATTTT. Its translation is CAWSPDRGPGGRRNQPQHF.

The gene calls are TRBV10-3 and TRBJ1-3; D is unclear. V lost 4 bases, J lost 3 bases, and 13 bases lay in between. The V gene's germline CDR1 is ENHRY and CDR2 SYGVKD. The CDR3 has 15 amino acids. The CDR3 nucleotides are TGTGCCATCAGTGCAGGAGGGTCTAATGGAAACACCATATATTTT. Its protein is CAISAGGSNGNTIYF.

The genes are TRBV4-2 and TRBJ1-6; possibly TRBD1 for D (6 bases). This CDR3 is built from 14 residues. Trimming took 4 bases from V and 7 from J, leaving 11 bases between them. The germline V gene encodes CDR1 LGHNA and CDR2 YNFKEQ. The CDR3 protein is CASSPDRLNSPLHF. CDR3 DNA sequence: TGTGCCAGCAGCCCGGACAGACTCAATTCACCCCTCCACTTT.

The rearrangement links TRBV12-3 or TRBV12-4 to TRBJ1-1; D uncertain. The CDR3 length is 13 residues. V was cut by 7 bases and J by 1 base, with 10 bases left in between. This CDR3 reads CASTDGGNTEAFF. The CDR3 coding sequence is TGTGCCAGCACCGATGGCGGGAACACTGAAGCTTTCTTT.

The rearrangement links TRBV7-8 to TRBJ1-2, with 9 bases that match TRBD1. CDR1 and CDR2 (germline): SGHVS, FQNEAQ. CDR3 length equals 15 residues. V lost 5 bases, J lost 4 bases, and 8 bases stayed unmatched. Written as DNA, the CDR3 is TGTGCCAGCAGCCCGGGGGACAGGGTGACCTATGGCTACACCTTC. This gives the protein CASSPGDRVTYGYTF.

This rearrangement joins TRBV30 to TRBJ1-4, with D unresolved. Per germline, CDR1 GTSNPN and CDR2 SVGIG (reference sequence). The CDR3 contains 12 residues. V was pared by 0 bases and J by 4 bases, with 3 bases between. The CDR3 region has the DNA TGTGCCTGGAGTGTCAATAATGAAAAACTGTTTTTT. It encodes CAWSVNNEKLFF.

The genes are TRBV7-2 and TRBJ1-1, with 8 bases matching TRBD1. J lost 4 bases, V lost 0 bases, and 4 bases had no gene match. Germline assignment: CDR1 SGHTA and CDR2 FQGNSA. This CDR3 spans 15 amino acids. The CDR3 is CASSLALTGGTEAFF. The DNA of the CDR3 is TGTGCCAGCAGCTTAGCCTTAACAGGGGGCACTGAAGCTTTCTTT. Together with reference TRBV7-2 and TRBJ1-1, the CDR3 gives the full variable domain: GAGVSQSPSNKVTEKGKDVELRCDPISGHTALYWYRQSLGQGLEFLIYFQGNSAPDKSGLPSDRFSAERTGGSVSTLTIQRTQQEDSAVYLCASSLALTGGTEAFFGQGTRLTVV.

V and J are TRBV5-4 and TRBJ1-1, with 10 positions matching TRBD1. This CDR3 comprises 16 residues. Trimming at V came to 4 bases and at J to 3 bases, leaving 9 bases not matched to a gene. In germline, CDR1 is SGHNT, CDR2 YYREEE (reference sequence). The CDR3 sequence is CASSPGQGGLDTEAFF. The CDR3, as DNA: TGTGCCAGCAGCCCAGGACAGGGGGGTTTAGACACTGAAGCTTTCTTT.

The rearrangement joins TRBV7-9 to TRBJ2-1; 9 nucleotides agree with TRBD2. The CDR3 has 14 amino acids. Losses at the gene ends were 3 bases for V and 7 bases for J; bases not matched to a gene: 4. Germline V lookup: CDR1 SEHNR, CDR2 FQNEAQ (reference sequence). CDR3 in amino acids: CASSLASGINEQFF. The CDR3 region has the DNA TGTGCCAGCAGCTTGGCTAGCGGGATAAATGAGCAGTTCTTC.

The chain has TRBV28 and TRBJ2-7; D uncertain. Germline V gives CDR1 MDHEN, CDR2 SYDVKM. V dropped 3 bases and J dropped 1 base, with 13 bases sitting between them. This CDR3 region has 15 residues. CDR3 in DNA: TGTGCCAGCAGTTTTGCGCAAACAGTATCCTACGAGCAGTACTTC. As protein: CASSFAQTVSYEQYF.

The CDR3 DNA reads TGTGCCAGCTCACCAGGCAAGAATATCCCCATGAACACTGAAGCTTTCTTT. Translated, it gives CASSPGKNIPMNTEAFF. The chain links TRBV18 to TRBJ1-1; D is unresolved. The V end lost 2 bases, the J end lost 0 bases, and 16 bases lay between the germline ends. Germline CDR1 and CDR2: KGHSH and LQKENI. The CDR3 has 17 residues.

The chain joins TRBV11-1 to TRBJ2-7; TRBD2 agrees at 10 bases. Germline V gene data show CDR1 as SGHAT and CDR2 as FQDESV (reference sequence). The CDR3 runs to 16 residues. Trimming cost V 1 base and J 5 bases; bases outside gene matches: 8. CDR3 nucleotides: TGTGCCAGCAGCTTAGGAGCTAGCGGGAGAGGTGACGAGCAGTACTTC. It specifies CASSLGASGRGDEQYF.

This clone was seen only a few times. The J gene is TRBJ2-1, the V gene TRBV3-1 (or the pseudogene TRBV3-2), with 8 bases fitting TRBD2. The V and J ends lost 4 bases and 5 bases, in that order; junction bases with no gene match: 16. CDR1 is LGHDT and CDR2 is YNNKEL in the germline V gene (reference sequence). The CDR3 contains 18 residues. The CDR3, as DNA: TGTGCCAGCAGCCCTACTCCTCTTCTGACTAGCGTAGACAATGAGCAGTTCTTC. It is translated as CASSPTPLLTSVDNEQFF.

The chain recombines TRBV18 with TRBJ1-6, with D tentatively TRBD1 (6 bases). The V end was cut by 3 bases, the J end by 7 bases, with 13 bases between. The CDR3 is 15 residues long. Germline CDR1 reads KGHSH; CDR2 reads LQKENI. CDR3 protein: CASSPLDSLNSPLHF. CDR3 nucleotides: TGTGCCAGCTCACCTTTGGACAGCCTCAATTCACCCCTCCACTTT.

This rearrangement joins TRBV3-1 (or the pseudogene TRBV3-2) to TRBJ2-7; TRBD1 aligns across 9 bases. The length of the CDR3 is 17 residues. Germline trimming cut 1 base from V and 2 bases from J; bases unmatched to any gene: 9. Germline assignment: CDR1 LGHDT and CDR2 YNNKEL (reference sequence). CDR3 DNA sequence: TGTGCCAGCAGCCAAGCCCCTGGGACAGGGACTACCTACGAGCAGTACTTC. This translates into CASSQAPGTGTTYEQYF.

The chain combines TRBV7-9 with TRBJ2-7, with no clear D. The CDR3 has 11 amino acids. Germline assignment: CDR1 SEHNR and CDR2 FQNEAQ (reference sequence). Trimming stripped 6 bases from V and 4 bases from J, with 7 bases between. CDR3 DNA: TGTGCCAGCAGTTATCAGTACGAGCAGTACTTC. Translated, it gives CASSYQYEQYF. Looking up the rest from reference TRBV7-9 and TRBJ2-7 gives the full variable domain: DTGVSQNPRHKITKRGQNVTFRCDPISEHNRLYWYRQTLGQGPEFLTYFQNEAQLEKSRLLSDRFSAERPKGSFSTLEIQRTEQGDSAMYLCASSYQYEQYFGPGTRLTVT.

This CDR3 reads CASSLGRQGVSEQYF. CDR3 DNA: TGTGCCAGCAGCCTCGGACGGCAGGGGGTAAGCGAGCAGTACTTC. This chain uses TRBV11-2 with TRBJ2-7, with 7 bases aligning to TRBD1. The trim removed 5 bases at V and 6 bases at J, leaving 13 bases unmatched. CDR3 length: 15 amino acids. Germline V gives CDR1 SGHAT, CDR2 FQNNGV.